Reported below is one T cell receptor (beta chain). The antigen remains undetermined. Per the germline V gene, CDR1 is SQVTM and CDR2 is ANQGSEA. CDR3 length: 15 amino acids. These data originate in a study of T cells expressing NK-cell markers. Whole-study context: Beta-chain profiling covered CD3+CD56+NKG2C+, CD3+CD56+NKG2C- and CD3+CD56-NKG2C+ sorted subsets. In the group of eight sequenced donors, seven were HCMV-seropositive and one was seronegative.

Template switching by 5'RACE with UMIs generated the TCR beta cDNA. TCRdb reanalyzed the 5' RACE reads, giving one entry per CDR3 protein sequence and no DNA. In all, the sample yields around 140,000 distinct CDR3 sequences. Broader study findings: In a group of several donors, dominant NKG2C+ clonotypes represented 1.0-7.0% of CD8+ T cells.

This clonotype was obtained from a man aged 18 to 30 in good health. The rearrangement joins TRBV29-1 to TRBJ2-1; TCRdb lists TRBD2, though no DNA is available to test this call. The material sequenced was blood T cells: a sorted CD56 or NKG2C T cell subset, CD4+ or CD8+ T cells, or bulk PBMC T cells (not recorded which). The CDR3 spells CSVPIAEVPINEQFF.